This TCR beta chain was identified in a study of T-cell memory formation after mild COVID-19. MiXCR was run by TCRdb on the 5' RACE reads, yielding one entry per CDR3 protein. The sample carries a few hundred thousand distinct CDR3 sequences, approximately 23% recorded once. Germline CDR1 LNHNV, CDR2 YYDKDF (reference sequence). V shed 0 bases and J shed 9 bases, with 8 bases lying between them. The CDR3 spans 13 residues. The chain has TRBV15 and TRBJ2-2; D is undetermined. This TCR was recovered from an adult woman who had mild COVID-19 (a few samples of this study predate the infection). Cell type and time point are not known. The sequenced material came from PBMCs or a T cell subset sorted from them (not recorded which). In nucleotides, the CDR3 is TGTGCCACCAGCAGAGATTTGGATCGGGAGCTGTTTTTT. Translated: CATSRDLDRELFF.